This TCR beta chain originates from a study of blood T cell repertoires in COVID-19. Across the whole study: Nucleic acid was either cDNA or gDNA, and it came from T cells, B-cell-depleted T cells, or PBMCs.

V lost 7 bases and J 9 bases, leaving 13 bases between the germline ends. The CDR3 is 13 residues long. Germline CDR1 and CDR2: ENHRY and SYGVKD. Under the authors' procedure: Estimates of nucleated cell counts were drawn from the amplification of reference gene primers. Only in-frame clones appear in the TCRdb table, and some are missing; sequencing was by immunoSEQ multiplex PCR. That table is the source of V, J and clone size, and D and trimming were worked out from the DNA. This sample carries about 50,000 clones, over 65% of them seen once, and the ten largest clones take 5.5% to 7%. This receptor was identified in an older woman with acute or convalescent COVID-19. Sample: peripheral blood. V usage is TRBV10-3 and J usage is TRBJ1-6, with D perhaps TRBD1 (5 bases). The CDR3 DNA follows: TGTGCCATCACTGGGACCGGGGGTTCACCCCTCCACTTT. Residues: CAITGTGGSPLHF.